The present entry profiles one T cell receptor (beta chain) with its context. V was trimmed by 0 bases and J by 6 bases, leaving 20 bases between them. Per the germline V gene, CDR1 is MGHDK and CDR2 is SYGVNS. The CDR3 covers 17 residues. The source of the sample is a study of cytomegalovirus exposure and HLA in healthy donors. Use of 60 Vbeta and 13 Jbeta primers characterized the PCR. The method was immunoSEQ multiplex PCR; TCRdb's version includes in-frame clones alone and lacks a portion of them. The sample lists approximately 90,000 clones; roughly 80% were seen once. V and J are TRBV25-1 and TRBJ1-2; perhaps TRBD1 as D (6 bases). Sequenced sample: PBMCs. This sequence was found in a man aged 35-49 years in good health and CMV-seronegative. The CDR3 sequence: CASSEYTTGGKKDGYTF. CDR3 bases: TGTGCCAGCAGTGAATACACGACAGGCGGCAAAAAAGATGGCTACACCTTC.